Following are 26 T cell receptor beta chains from one sample sequenced in a study of cytomegalovirus exposure and HLA in healthy donors. Primers included in the PCR were 60 Vbeta and 13 Jbeta primers. The table came from immunoSEQ multiplex PCR; TCRdb's copy has only in-frame clones and leaves some out. The sample carries about 200,000 clones, 85% recorded once. The sample comprised PBMCs. These receptors all come from a woman aged 45-59 years in good health and CMV-seronegative.

The chain is built from TRBV28 and TRBJ2-1; maybe TRBD1 (6 bases). Trimming left V 3 bases short and J 1 base short, with 28 bases between. Germline lookup yields CDR1 MDHEN and CDR2 SYDVKM. The CDR3 is 21 residues long. The CDR3 DNA follows: TGTGCCAGCAGTTTCAGGGGCCTAGGCCCTAGCCAATCCCTATCCTACAATGAGCAGTTCTTC. It specifies CASSFRGLGPSQSLSYNEQFF.

The chain combines TRBV6-5 with TRBJ2-3; D possibly corresponds to TRBD2 (6 bases). Germline CDR1 is MNHEY and CDR2 is SVGAGI. V lost 2 bases to trimming and J lost 2 bases, with 14 bases between them. The CDR3 sequence is 16 residues long. The DNA of the CDR3 is TGTGCCAGCAGTTACGGAGGGTTGGCGGCCACAGATACGCAGTATTTT. As protein: CASSYGGLAATDTQYF.

The chain has TRBV5-5 and TRBJ2-2; unclear D gene. The CDR3 contains 14 residues. The V and J ends lost 0 bases and 4 bases respectively, with 7 bases between them. Germline loops: CDR1 SGHKS, CDR2 YYEKEE (reference sequence). As DNA, the CDR3 is TGTGCCAGCAGCTTGGTCTTAGCCACCGGGGAGCTGTTTTTT. Protein: CASSLVLATGELFF. Based on the CDR3 plus reference TRBV5-5 and TRBJ2-2, the full variable domain is DAGVTQSPTHLIKTRGQQVTLRCSPISGHKSVSWYQQVLGQGPQFIFQYYEKEERGRGNFPDRFSARQFPNYSSELNVNALLLGDSALYLCASSLVLATGELFFGEGSRLTVL.

J is TRBJ1-4 and V is TRBV5-1, with 8 bases fitting TRBD1. The CDR3 extends over 24 amino acids. Per germline, CDR1 SGHRS and CDR2 YFSETQ. J gave up 3 bases and V 1 base, and 29 bases lay outside the gene matches. CDR3 nucleotide sequence: TGCGCCAGCAGCTTGCCATTTCCCCTCCCAGGGGGCAAATTCCGACCTCTCGCTAATGAAAAACTGTTTTTT. Protein sequence: CASSLPFPLPGGKFRPLANEKLFF. The full variable domain, its missing parts supplied by reference TRBV5-1 and TRBJ1-4, is KAGVTQTPRYLIKTRGQQVTLSCSPISGHRSVSWYQQTPGQGLQFLFEYFSETQRNKGNFPGRFSGRQFSNSRSEMNVSTLELGDSALYLCASSLPFPLPGGKFRPLANEKLFFGSGTQLSVL.

The DNA for the CDR3 is TGTGCCAGCAGTACGACCAGGGGGCTAGGGGAAAAACTGTTTTTT. It translates to CASSTTRGLGEKLFF. The V and J genes are TRBV2 and TRBJ1-4; 8 bases agree with TRBD1. With V trimmed by 5 bases and J by 8 bases, 10 bases remained unmatched. This CDR3 comprises 15 residues. Germline V gene sequence: CDR1 SNHLY, CDR2 FYNNEI.

The V call is TRBV19, the J call TRBJ2-5, with 11 positions matching TRBD2. The CDR3 runs 17 residues. Germline-derived CDR1 and CDR2 are LNHDA and SQIVND (reference sequence). J was trimmed by 0 bases and V by 3 bases; bases with no gene match: 6. The CDR3 bases are TGTGCCAGTAGTATGACTAGCGGGATCTTCTACCAAGAGACCCAGTACTTC. The encoded protein is CASSMTSGIFYQETQYF.

The chain employs TRBV27 and TRBJ2-5, with D perhaps TRBD2 (6 bases). The CDR3 is 16 amino acids. Trimming stripped 5 bases from V and 0 bases from J, with 16 bases between. Germline CDR1 and CDR2: MNHEY and SMNVEV (reference sequence). The CDR3 DNA is TGTGCCAGCAGTGGGTCGGGCCTAGCGCACCAAGAGACCCAGTACTTC. Its protein is CASSGSGLAHQETQYF.

The V and J genes are TRBV4-2 and TRBJ2-1; no firm D call. Trimming stripped 1 base from V and 0 bases from J, with 19 bases between. From germline, CDR1 is LGHNA and CDR2 YNFKEQ. CDR3 length equals 19 residues. In nucleotides, the CDR3 is TGTGCCAGCAGCCAAGGTAACGTGGGCCAATCGAGCTCCTACAATGAGCAGTTCTTC. It yields the protein CASSQGNVGQSSSYNEQFF.

This sequence joins TRBV11-2 and TRBJ1-2; 8 nucleotides agree with TRBD1. The J segment lost 2 bases and the V segment lost 1 base, leaving 6 bases of the junction unmatched. The CDR3 totals 16 residues. CDR1 is SGHAT, CDR2 FQNNGV, per germline. CDR3 coding DNA: TGTGCCAGCAGCTTAGTATCGAACAGGGGGAACTATGGCTACACCTTC. Amino acid sequence: CASSLVSNRGNYGYTF.

This sequence joins TRBV7-9 and TRBJ1-1; perhaps TRBD1 as D (5 bases). CDR1 SEHNR and CDR2 FQNEAQ come from the germline V gene (reference sequence). The CDR3 consists of 12 residues. The germline V and J ends were trimmed by 6 bases and 5 bases, with 10 bases remaining between them. CDR3 in amino acids: CASSPRQTEAFF. The CDR3 DNA follows: TGTGCCAGCAGTCCCCGACAGACTGAAGCTTTCTTT. Full variable domain (rest looked up from reference TRBV7-9 and TRBJ1-1): DTGVSQNPRHKITKRGQNVTFRCDPISEHNRLYWYRQTLGQGPEFLTYFQNEAQLEKSRLLSDRFSAERPKGSFSTLEIQRTEQGDSAMYLCASSPRQTEAFFGQGTRLTVV.

The chain employs TRBV18 and TRBJ2-2, with 8 bases fitting TRBD1. The trim removed 4 bases at V and 6 bases at J, leaving 10 bases unmatched. CDR3 length: 16 amino acids. Germline CDR1 and CDR2: KGHSH and LQKENI. Here the CDR3 DNA reads TGTGCCAGCTCACTGATGGCACAGGGGGGATCCGGGGAGCTGTTTTTT. Protein: CASSLMAQGGSGELFF.

The rearrangement uses TRBV6-6 and TRBJ1-1; possible D gene TRBD1, 5 bases. The CDR3 is 12 amino acids. Trimming shortened V by 8 bases and J by 5 bases, and 12 bases separated the two germline ends. The germline V gene encodes CDR1 MNHNY and CDR2 SVGAGI (reference sequence). CDR3 region: CASSREGTEAFF. Written as DNA, the CDR3 is TGTGCCAGCTCCAGGGAAGGGACTGAAGCTTTCTTT.

The J gene is TRBJ1-3, the V gene TRBV6-5; 8 bases match TRBD1. Unmatched junction bases numbered 5, after V lost 6 bases and J lost 1 base. The CDR3 has 15 residues. Germline V gene lookup returns CDR1 MNHEY and CDR2 SVGAGI. CDR3 nucleotide sequence: TGTGCCAGCAGCCTGGACAGGGATTCTGGAAACACCATATATTTT. Encoded protein: CASSLDRDSGNTIYF.

The gene calls are TRBV14 and TRBJ1-4; D remains unclear. The CDR3 is 15 amino acids. Deletions cut 0 bases from V and 10 bases from J, with 15 bases between. Germline CDR1 SGHDN, CDR2 FVKESK. The CDR3, as DNA: TGTGCCAGCAGCCAAGATTGGCAGGTACCCCGAAAACTGTTTTTT. Translating it yields CASSQDWQVPRKLFF.

In this sample, this clone turned up once. V is TRBV5-4 and J is TRBJ1-6; D not certain. Germline assignment: CDR1 SGHNT and CDR2 YYREEE (reference sequence). The CDR3 has 15 amino acids. Trimming shortened V by 4 bases and J by 6 bases, and 14 bases separated the two germline ends. CDR3 sequence: CASSPRNVFNSPLHF. The CDR3 DNA sequence: TGTGCCAGCAGCCCCCGTAATGTCTTTAATTCACCCCTCCACTTT.

The chain links TRBV5-1 to TRBJ1-2; perhaps TRBD1 as D (5 bases). The CDR3 has 14 residues. With 1 base removed from V and 3 bases from J, the gap between germline ends came to 10 bases. Germline V gene data show CDR1 as SGHRS and CDR2 as YFSETQ. The DNA for the CDR3 is TGCGCCAGCAGCTTGATGGAGGGGCACTATGGCTACACCTTC. It is translated as CASSLMEGHYGYTF.

V usage is TRBV5-8 and J usage is TRBJ2-7; 10 positions agree with TRBD1. V lost 3 bases to trimming and J lost 6 bases; unmatched junction nucleotides: 3. The CDR3 is 13 residues long. The germline V gene has CDR1 SGHTS and CDR2 YDEGEE. CDR3 amino acids: CASSSWTGGEQYF. The DNA for the CDR3 is TGTGCCAGCAGCTCATGGACAGGGGGCGAGCAGTACTTC.

The genes are TRBV19 and TRBJ2-7; the match to TRBD2 covers 8 bases. The V gene's germline CDR1 is LNHDA and CDR2 SQIVND (reference sequence). The CDR3 runs 15 residues. After removal of 1 base from V and 8 bases from J, the junction contained 10 bases not matched to a gene. CDR3 sequence reads: CASSIVGGRSEKQYF. The CDR3 DNA is TGTGCCAGTAGTATAGTTGGCGGGAGGTCGGAGAAGCAGTACTTC.

This chain joins TRBV5-1 and TRBJ1-2; D is undetermined. V lost 0 bases to trimming and J lost 0 bases, with 12 bases between them. In germline, CDR1 is SGHRS, CDR2 YFSETQ. The CDR3 runs 16 residues. The CDR3 DNA sequence: TGCGCCAGCAGCTTGGGGCGAGGTCGAGCTAACTATGGCTACACCTTC. Protein: CASSLGRGRANYGYTF.

The gene calls are TRBV5-6 and TRBJ2-7; 8 bases fit TRBD2. The CDR3 has 15 amino acids. V was clipped by 4 bases and J by 0 bases; unmatched bases: 6. The germline CDR1 and CDR2 sequences are SGHDT and YYEEEE. CDR3 DNA sequence: TGTGCCAGCAGCGGATTAGCGGGACGCTCCTACGAGCAGTACTTC. This codes for CASSGLAGRSYEQYF.

The chain links TRBV5-1 to TRBJ2-7; 8 nucleotides align to TRBD1. CDR1 and CDR2 from the germline V gene are SGHRS and YFSETQ. J gave up 0 bases and V 0 bases, and 5 bases lay outside the gene matches. The CDR3 length is 16 residues. The CDR3 region is CASSLDGTGNSYEQYF. The DNA for the CDR3 is TGCGCCAGCAGCTTGGACGGGACAGGCAACTCCTACGAGCAGTACTTC.

This clone was recorded a few times. The V call is TRBV6-5, the J call TRBJ1-2, with TRBD1 matching 7 bases. Germline loops: CDR1 MNHEY, CDR2 SVGAGI. J lost 7 bases, V lost 3 bases, and 8 bases had no gene match. This CDR3 is built from 14 residues. The CDR3 DNA follows: TGTGCCAGCAGTTATGGTGAAGGGGGCTTTGGCTACACCTTC. It specifies CASSYGEGGFGYTF.

The V and J genes are TRBV5-6 and TRBJ1-2; TRBD1 aligns across 7 bases. The CDR3 covers 14 residues. The V and J ends lost 5 bases and 4 bases, in that order; junction bases with no gene match: 8. Germline-derived CDR1 and CDR2 are SGHDT and YYEEEE. The CDR3 sequence is CASRDLGQPYGYTF. Written as DNA, the CDR3 is TGTGCCAGCAGAGATCTGGGACAGCCCTATGGCTACACCTTC.

This clone was seen a few times. The chain has TRBV16 and TRBJ2-7; 10 positions match TRBD1. Germline V CDR1 and CDR2: KGHSY, FQNENV. The CDR3 runs 15 residues. The V and J ends lost 5 bases and 6 bases, in that order; junction bases with no gene match: 10. CDR3 bases: TGTGCCAGCAGCGTATCTGGACAGGGGGAGAGCGAGCAGTACTTC. It codes for CASSVSGQGESEQYF.

The gene calls are TRBV6-5 and TRBJ2-1; TRBD1 agrees at 10 bases. The CDR3 is 15 residues long. After removal of 2 bases from V and 7 bases from J, the junction contained 5 bases not matched to a gene. Germline V lookup: CDR1 MNHEY, CDR2 SVGAGI. CDR3 loop: CASSYRTGGRNEQFF. The CDR3 bases are TGTGCCAGCAGTTACCGGACAGGGGGGCGGAATGAGCAGTTCTTC.

The genes are TRBV7-2 and TRBJ2-1, with 8 positions matching TRBD2. Trimming cost V 4 bases and J 2 bases; bases outside gene matches: 4. The germline V gene encodes CDR1 SGHTA and CDR2 FQGNSA. This CDR3 spans 15 amino acids. CDR3 region: CASSYAGGAYNEQFF. CDR3 DNA sequence: TGTGCCAGCAGCTACGCGGGAGGCGCCTACAATGAGCAGTTCTTC.